These T cell receptor beta chains were read from a single sample in a study of T cell responses to AZD1222 COVID-19 vaccine. Some clones are missing from TCRdb's copy, which holds only in-frame ones; the method was immunoSEQ multiplex PCR. In the table there are roughly 70,000 clones, 88% of which are singletons. This material consisted of peripheral blood, taken 28 days after the second dose of the MenACWY control vaccine. The receptors here all came from an adult who received the MenACWY meningococcal vaccine as a control. CDR3s include the opening cysteine and the closing phenylalanine or tryptophan. The D gene is left open where the match is weak. Clone size is shown for a subset of rows, as once, few, many or a class of expanded clone.

V gene,clone size,J gene,D gene,CDR3 protein,CDR3 DNA
TRBV28,.,TRBJ1-5,TRBD1,CASEVQGAGNHQHF,TGTGCCAGCGAAGTTCAGGGGGCGGGAAATCACCAGCATTTT
TRBV6-6,.,TRBJ2-1,.,CASSLNAYNEQFF,TGTGCCAGCAGCTTGAATGCCTACAATGAGCAGTTCTTC
TRBV3-1/TRBV3-2,.,TRBJ2-7,.,CASSHDTGIGEQYF,TGTGCCAGCAGCCACGATACAGGGATAGGCGAGCAGTACTTC
TRBV21-1,.,TRBJ2-2,.,CASSKVGGRSENGELFF,TGTGCCAGCAGCAAAGTGGGGGGTCGGTCGGAAAACGGGGAGCTGTTTTTT
TRBV18,.,TRBJ2-6,TRBD1,CASSRPTGTNGANVLTF,TGTGCCAGCTCACGACCGACAGGGACGAACGGGGCCAACGTCCTGACTTTC
TRBV2,.,TRBJ2-2,.,CASSETTPDTGELFF,TGTGCCAGCAGTGAAACCACCCCGGACACCGGGGAGCTGTTTTTT
TRBV3-1/TRBV3-2,.,TRBJ2-7,.,CASSQAGAPSEQYF,TGTGCCAGCAGCCAAGCAGGGGCCCCCTCCGAGCAGTACTTC
TRBV7-2,.,TRBJ2-7,.,CASSLAVGSYEQYF,TGTGCCAGCAGCTTAGCGGTGGGCTCCTACGAGCAGTACTTC
TRBV19,.,TRBJ1-5,.,CATAPGGGNQPQHF,TGTGCCACCGCCCCGGGGGGTGGCAATCAGCCCCAGCATTTT
TRBV5-8,.,TRBJ1-1,.,CASSFRVDATEAFF,TGTGCCAGCAGCTTCAGGGTTGATGCCACTGAAGCTTTCTTT
TRBV7-8,.,TRBJ1-3,.,CASSLFGQPGNTIYF,TGTGCCAGCAGCTTATTCGGACAGCCCGGAAACACCATATATTTT
TRBV9,.,TRBJ2-7,.,CASSVADSPARSYEQYF,TGTGCCAGCAGCGTAGCTGACAGCCCGGCTCGGTCCTACGAGCAGTACTTC
TRBV18,.,TRBJ1-2,TRBD1,CASSPGQGAGGYGYTF,TGTGCCAGCTCACCCGGACAGGGGGCGGGCGGCTATGGCTACACCTTC
TRBV10-3,many,TRBJ1-1,.,CAISSGRMNTEAFF,TGTGCCATCAGTTCTGGACGGATGAACACTGAAGCTTTCTTT
TRBV7-2,once,TRBJ2-2,TRBD2,CASTRAGGRPNTGELFF,TGTGCCAGCACCCGGGCCGGCGGGAGACCGAACACCGGGGAGCTGTTTTTT
TRBV3-1/TRBV3-2,.,TRBJ2-1,.,CASSQSEGANEQFF,TGTGCCAGCAGCCAGTCGGAGGGGGCCAATGAGCAGTTCTTC
TRBV6-2/TRBV6-3,.,TRBJ1-1,.,CASSYVMNTEAFF,TGTGCCAGCAGTTACGTCATGAACACTGAAGCTTTCTTT
TRBV10-3,.,TRBJ2-3,.,CAISRNGDGTDTQYF,TGTGCCATCAGTCGTAACGGGGATGGCACAGATACGCAGTATTTT
TRBV9,once,TRBJ1-1,.,CASSVNQGTEAFF,TGTGCCAGCAGCGTGAATCAAGGCACTGAAGCTTTCTTT
TRBV6-5,.,TRBJ2-1,.,CASSPSSFPRNEQFF,TGTGCCAGCAGCCCCTCTAGCTTCCCGCGTAATGAGCAGTTCTTC
TRBV27,.,TRBJ2-7,TRBD1,CASSFRTGSYEQYF,TGTGCCAGCAGTTTTAGGACAGGGTCCTACGAGCAGTACTTC
TRBV5-4,.,TRBJ1-1,.,CASSFGTSTEAFF,TGTGCCAGCAGCTTTGGCACATCCACTGAAGCTTTCTTT
TRBV7-2,.,TRBJ2-7,TRBD2,CASSPRAGDSYEQYF,TGTGCCAGCAGCCCCAGAGCGGGAGACTCCTACGAGCAGTACTTC